Each of the 23 T cell receptor beta chains below was sequenced from the same sample in a study of cytomegalovirus exposure and HLA in healthy donors. Primers included in the PCR were 60 Vbeta and 13 Jbeta primers. The method was immunoSEQ multiplex PCR; TCRdb's version includes in-frame clones alone and lacks a portion of them. Here the sample spans about 140,000 clones, around three quarters being singletons. What was sequenced was PBMCs. Receptors were obtained from a man aged 35 to 55 in good health and CMV-seropositive.

Only one count was recorded for this clone. This chain uses TRBV15 with TRBJ2-7; TRBD1 agrees at 9 bases. The germline V gene has CDR1 LNHNV and CDR2 YYDKDF (reference sequence). Losses at the gene ends were 5 bases for V and 1 base for J; bases not matched to a gene: 3. This CDR3 comprises 14 residues. CDR3 in DNA: TGTGCCACCAGCCCGGGACAGGGTTCCTACGAGCAGTACTTC. It encodes CATSPGQGSYEQYF. Based on the CDR3 plus reference TRBV15 and TRBJ2-7, the full variable domain is DAMVIQNPRYQVTQFGKPVTLSCSQTLNHNVMYWYQQKSSQAPKLLFHYYDKDFNNEADTPDNFQSRRPNTSFCFLDIRSPGLGDTAMYLCATSPGQGSYEQYFGPGTRLTVT.

The V and J genes are TRBV25-1 and TRBJ2-3; TRBD2 is a possible D gene (7 bases). The CDR3 spans 13 residues. V lost 6 bases, J lost 4 bases, and 11 bases lay in between. CDR1 and CDR2 (germline): MGHDK, SYGVNS. The DNA for the CDR3 is TGTGCCAGCAGAAGGGGGGGCGCAGATACGCAGTATTTT. It is translated as CASRRGGADTQYF.

The CDR3: CSVEDAGIGYEQYF. Written as DNA, the CDR3 is TGCAGCGTTGAAGATGCAGGGATAGGCTACGAGCAGTACTTC. This chain links TRBV29-1 with TRBJ2-7; perhaps TRBD1 as D (5 bases). The V end lost 0 bases, the J end lost 3 bases, and 12 bases lay between the germline ends. The CDR3 contains 14 residues. From germline, CDR1 is SQVTM and CDR2 ANQGSEA.

The chain carries TRBV28 and TRBJ1-4; possibly TRBD1 for D (5 bases). This CDR3 has 15 amino acids. Trimming shortened V by 5 bases and J by 5 bases, and 15 bases separated the two germline ends. In germline, CDR1 is MDHEN, CDR2 SYDVKM. CDR3 nucleotides: TGTGCCAGCAGTATGCCCCTCGGGGGGAATGAAAAACTGTTTTTT. This codes for CASSMPLGGNEKLFF.

The CDR3 DNA follows: TGTGCCAGCACCTTTCTAAATTCACCCCTCCACTTT. Translation gives CASTFLNSPLHF. The rearrangement joins TRBV5-4 to TRBJ1-6; D gene ambiguous. This CDR3 has 12 residues. V was shortened by 6 bases and J by 7 bases, with 8 bases between the two germline ends. Germline V CDR1 and CDR2: SGHNT, YYREEE (reference sequence).

The gene calls are TRBV18 and TRBJ1-1; D perhaps matches TRBD1 (6 bases). CDR3 size: 17 residues. Germline V gene lookup returns CDR1 KGHSH and CDR2 LQKENI. Deletions cut 1 base from V and 0 bases from J, with 15 bases between. The CDR3 DNA follows: TGTGCCAGCTCACCACTTGAACAGGGAACCATGAACACTGAAGCTTTCTTT. This gives the protein CASSPLEQGTMNTEAFF. Based on the CDR3 plus reference TRBV18 and TRBJ1-1, the full variable domain is NAGVMQNPRHLVRRRGQEARLRCSPMKGHSHVYWYRQLPEEGLKFMVYLQKENIIDESGMPKERFSAEFPKEGPSILRIQQVVRGDSAAYFCASSPLEQGTMNTEAFFGQGTRLTVV.

This clone appeared a few times. V gene TRBV7-2 combines with J gene TRBJ1-1; no reliable D call. Trimming pared 3 bases from V and 5 bases from J, leaving 10 bases between. This CDR3 has 13 residues. Germline assignment: CDR1 SGHTA and CDR2 FQGNSA. The CDR3 bases are TGTGCCAGCAGCTTTAATTCTAGAACTGAAGCTTTCTTT. This encodes CASSFNSRTEAFF.

The J gene is TRBJ2-7, the V gene TRBV6-5; D is undetermined. CDR1 MNHEY and CDR2 SVGAGI come from the germline V gene. V lost 5 bases and J 4 bases, leaving 18 bases between the germline ends. The CDR3 totals 15 residues. The CDR3 region is CASSARMESDYEQYF. The CDR3 nucleotides are TGTGCCAGCAGTGCCCGGATGGAGTCGGATTACGAGCAGTACTTC.

The chain joins TRBV5-1 to TRBJ2-3; weak D call: TRBD2 (7 bases). Germline V lookup: CDR1 SGHRS, CDR2 YFSETQ. V shed 2 bases and J shed 5 bases, with 15 bases lying between them. The CDR3 sequence is 15 residues long. Here the CDR3 reads CASSLKGGGGDTQYF. CDR3 in DNA: TGCGCCAGCAGCTTAAAGGGAGGGGGTGGAGATACGCAGTATTTT.

This clone has more than one count but fewer than ten. The chain carries TRBV29-1 and TRBJ1-3, with 10 bases matching TRBD1. The CDR3 consists of 15 residues. Germline CDR1 reads SQVTM; CDR2 reads ANQGSEA. The junction had 10 bases not matched to a gene; V was cut back by 7 bases and J by 4 bases. CDR3 protein: CSAVGDRGAGNTIYF. The CDR3 nucleotides are TGCAGCGCTGTAGGGGACAGGGGTGCCGGAAACACCATATATTTT.

The chain uses TRBV15 and TRBJ2-1; 7 bases line up with TRBD1. Trimming cost V 0 bases and J 3 bases; bases outside gene matches: 2. This CDR3 spans 15 amino acids. CDR1 is LNHNV and CDR2 is YYDKDF in the germline V gene (reference sequence). The CDR3 here is CATSRDGTVYNEQFF. The CDR3 DNA reads TGTGCCACCAGCAGAGATGGGACAGTCTACAATGAGCAGTTCTTC.

The rearrangement links TRBV19 to TRBJ2-3, with 11 nucleotides matching TRBD2. This CDR3 contains 15 residues. V lost 10 bases to trimming and J lost 4 bases; unmatched junction nucleotides: 10. Germline V gene data show CDR1 as LNHDA and CDR2 as SQIVND (reference sequence). CDR3 sequence reads: CATLNSGRGADTQYF. CDR3 DNA: TGTGCCACCCTTAATAGCGGGAGGGGGGCAGATACGCAGTATTTT.

V is TRBV5-1 and J is TRBJ2-3, with a possible D match to TRBD1 (6 bases). From germline, CDR1 is SGHRS and CDR2 YFSETQ. The CDR3 length is 15 residues. V was cut by 2 bases and J by 0 bases, with 10 bases left in between. As DNA, the CDR3 is TGCGCCAGCAGCTTCGGACAGAAAAGCACAGATACGCAGTATTTT. This codes for CASSFGQKSTDTQYF.

This clone appeared a single time. The CDR3 spells CASSVRQGQSSGNTIYF. CDR3 DNA sequence: TGTGCCAGCAGCGTACGACAGGGCCAATCCTCTGGAAACACCATATATTTT. The V gene is TRBV9, the J gene TRBJ1-3; 7 bases match TRBD1. J was trimmed by 0 bases and V by 1 base; bases with no gene match: 7. The CDR3 length is 17 residues. Germline loops: CDR1 SGDLS, CDR2 YYNGEE.

This clone was picked up one time. J is TRBJ1-1 and V is TRBV11-2, with 7 bases fitting TRBD1. V lost 6 bases to trimming and J lost 4 bases; unmatched junction nucleotides: 11. This CDR3 is built from 15 residues. CDR1 SGHAT and CDR2 FQNNGV come from the germline V gene. CDR3 DNA sequence: TGTGCCAGCAGGATGAACAGGGGCCGGGGCACTGAAGCTTTCTTT. Protein product: CASRMNRGRGTEAFF.

V usage is TRBV29-1 and J usage is TRBJ1-1; 9 bases fit TRBD1. V was pared by 4 bases and J by 3 bases, with 3 bases of the junction left unmatched. The CDR3 consists of 13 residues. Germline V gene sequence: CDR1 SQVTM, CDR2 ANQGSEA. The CDR3 sequence is CSVADRGDTEAFF. DNA of the CDR3: TGCAGCGTTGCTGACAGGGGGGACACTGAAGCTTTCTTT.

The V and J genes are TRBV7-2 and TRBJ2-5, with 7 bases aligning to TRBD2. This CDR3 has 14 amino acids. V gave up 5 bases and J gave up 0 bases; unmatched junction bases: 3. Germline lookup yields CDR1 SGHTA and CDR2 FQGNSA. The CDR3 nucleotides are TGTGCCAGCAGCCCCGGGGGGTACCAAGAGACCCAGTACTTC. Protein product: CASSPGGYQETQYF.

The chain has TRBV7-2 and TRBJ2-2; tentative D call: TRBD2 (6 bases). Trimming left V 5 bases short and J 4 bases short, with 17 bases between. Germline loops: CDR1 SGHTA, CDR2 FQGNSA. CDR3 length: 16 amino acids. CDR3 region: CASSQSPGLLTGELFF. Here the CDR3 DNA reads TGTGCCAGCAGCCAATCTCCGGGACTCCTCACCGGGGAGCTGTTTTTT.

This chain connects TRBV4-2 to TRBJ2-5, with D possibly being TRBD1 (6 bases). The germline CDR1 and CDR2 sequences are LGHNA and YNFKEQ. The CDR3 loop spans 14 amino acids. With 4 bases removed from V and 1 base from J, the gap between germline ends came to 10 bases. CDR3 in amino acids: CASSRLTGQETQYF. The CDR3, as DNA: TGTGCCAGCAGCCGGTTGACAGGCCAAGAGACCCAGTACTTC.

There are a few counts of this clone. The chain couples TRBV7-2 to TRBJ1-4; D may be TRBD1 (6 bases). CDR1 and CDR2 from the germline V gene are SGHTA and FQGNSA. The CDR3 runs 15 residues. V lost 1 base and J lost 6, with 12 bases in between. The CDR3 DNA sequence: TGTGCCAGCAGCTTAGGAATACAGGGTCATGAAAAACTGTTTTTT. It specifies CASSLGIQGHEKLFF.

CDR3 bases: TGTGCCAGCCGTCTAGAGTGGGGGGGCACTGAAGCTTTCTTT. This gives the protein CASRLEWGGTEAFF. The chain joins TRBV6-5 to TRBJ1-1; D may be TRBD1 (5 bases). The length of the CDR3 is 14 residues. Deletions cut 8 bases from V and 4 bases from J, with 17 bases between. CDR1 is MNHEY, CDR2 SVGAGI, per germline.

The J gene is TRBJ1-2, the V gene TRBV21-1; the DNA was not compared with TRBD1, the D call given in the table. TRBV21-1 is classified as a pseudogene. This CDR3 is 15 amino acids long. CDR3 DNA: TGTGCCAGCAGCAAATTTGGACAGAGGGGGTATGGCTACACCTTC. Its protein product is CASSKFGQRGYGYTF.

This clone has just one count. The V and J genes are TRBV30 and TRBJ2-3, with a possible D match to TRBD2 (6 bases). CDR1 GTSNPN and CDR2 SVGIG come from the germline V gene (reference sequence). The CDR3 has 15 residues. The germline V and J ends were trimmed by 0 bases and 0 bases, with 10 bases remaining between them. The CDR3 here is CAWSVGGLSTDTQYF. The CDR3 DNA is TGTGCCTGGAGTGTGGGGGGACTTAGCACAGATACGCAGTATTTT. The full variable domain, with the rest looked up from reference TRBV30 and TRBJ2-3, is SQTIHQWPATLVQPVGSPLSLECTVEGTSNPNLYWYRQAAGRGLQLLFYSVGIGQISSEVPQNLSASRPQDRQFILSSKKLLLSDSGFYLCAWSVGGLSTDTQYFGPGTRLTVL.